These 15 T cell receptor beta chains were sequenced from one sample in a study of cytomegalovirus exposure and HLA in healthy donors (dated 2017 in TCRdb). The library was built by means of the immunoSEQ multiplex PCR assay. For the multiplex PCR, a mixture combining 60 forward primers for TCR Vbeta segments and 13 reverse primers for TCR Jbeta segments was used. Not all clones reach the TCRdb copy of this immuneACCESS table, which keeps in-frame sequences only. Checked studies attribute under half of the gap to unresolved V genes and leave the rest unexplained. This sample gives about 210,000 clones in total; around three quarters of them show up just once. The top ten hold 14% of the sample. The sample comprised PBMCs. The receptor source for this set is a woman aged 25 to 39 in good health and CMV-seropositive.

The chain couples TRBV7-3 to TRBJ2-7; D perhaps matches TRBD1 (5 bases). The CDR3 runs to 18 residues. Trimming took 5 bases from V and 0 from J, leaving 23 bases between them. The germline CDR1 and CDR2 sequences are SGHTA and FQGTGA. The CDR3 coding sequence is TGTGCCAGCAGCGATTCGCGGTTAACCGAAGGGGACTCCTACGAGCAGTACTTC. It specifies CASSDSRLTEGDSYEQYF.

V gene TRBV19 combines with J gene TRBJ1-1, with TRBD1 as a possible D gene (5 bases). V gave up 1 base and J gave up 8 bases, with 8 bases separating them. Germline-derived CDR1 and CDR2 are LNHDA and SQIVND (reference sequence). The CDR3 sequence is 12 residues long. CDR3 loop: CASSIAQGEAFF. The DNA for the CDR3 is TGTGCCAGTAGTATAGCGCAGGGAGAAGCTTTCTTT.

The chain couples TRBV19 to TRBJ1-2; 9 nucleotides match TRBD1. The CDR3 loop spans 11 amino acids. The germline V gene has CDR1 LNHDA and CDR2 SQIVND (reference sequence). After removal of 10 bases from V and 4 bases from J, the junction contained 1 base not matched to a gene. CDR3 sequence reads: CATGQGYGYTF. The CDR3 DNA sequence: TGTGCCACGGGACAGGGCTATGGCTACACCTTC.

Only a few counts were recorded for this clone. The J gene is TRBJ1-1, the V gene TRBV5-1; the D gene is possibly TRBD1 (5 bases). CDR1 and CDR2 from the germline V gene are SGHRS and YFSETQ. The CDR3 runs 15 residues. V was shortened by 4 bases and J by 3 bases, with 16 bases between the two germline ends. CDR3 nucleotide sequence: TGCGCCAGCAGCAGGTCGACAGCCATGGACACTGAAGCTTTCTTT. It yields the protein CASSRSTAMDTEAFF.

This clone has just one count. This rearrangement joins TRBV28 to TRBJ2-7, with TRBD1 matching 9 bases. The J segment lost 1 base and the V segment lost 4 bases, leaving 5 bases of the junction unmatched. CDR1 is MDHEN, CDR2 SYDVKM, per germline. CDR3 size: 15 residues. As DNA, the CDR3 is TGTGCCAGCAGTTGGAGGACAGGGGTATCCTACGAGCAGTACTTC. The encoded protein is CASSWRTGVSYEQYF.

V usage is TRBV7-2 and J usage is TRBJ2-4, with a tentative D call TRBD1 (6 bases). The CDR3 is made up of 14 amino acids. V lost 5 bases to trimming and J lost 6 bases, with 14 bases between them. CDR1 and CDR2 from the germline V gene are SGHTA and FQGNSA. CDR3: CASSASGAVNIQYF. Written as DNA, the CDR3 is TGTGCCAGCAGCGCCTCAGGGGCTGTAAACATTCAGTACTTC.

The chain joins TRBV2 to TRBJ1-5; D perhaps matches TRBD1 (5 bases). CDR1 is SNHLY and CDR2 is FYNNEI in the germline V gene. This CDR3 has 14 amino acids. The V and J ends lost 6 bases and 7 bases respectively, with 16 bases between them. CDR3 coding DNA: TGTGCCAGCAGGCCGACGGGGGTTGGGCAGCCCCAGCATTTT. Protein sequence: CASRPTGVGQPQHF.

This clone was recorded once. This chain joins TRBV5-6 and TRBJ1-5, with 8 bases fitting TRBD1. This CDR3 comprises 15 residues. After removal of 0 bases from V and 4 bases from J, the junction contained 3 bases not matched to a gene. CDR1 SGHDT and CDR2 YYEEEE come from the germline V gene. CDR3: CASSLGQGPNQPQHF. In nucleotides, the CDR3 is TGTGCCAGCAGCTTGGGACAGGGGCCAAATCAGCCCCAGCATTTT.

The CDR3 sequence is CASSPHRGRGEKLFF. For the CDR3, the DNA is TGTGCCAGTAGTCCACACAGGGGGCGAGGGGAAAAACTGTTTTTT. V is TRBV19 and J is TRBJ1-4, with 9 bases fitting TRBD1. Germline CDR1 LNHDA, CDR2 SQIVND (reference sequence). The junction had 9 bases not matched to a gene; V was cut back by 5 bases and J by 8 bases. This CDR3 has 15 residues.

CDR3 loop: CASSLDAGSTYEQYF. CDR3 nucleotide sequence: TGTGCCAGCAGCTTAGATGCGGGGTCGACCTACGAGCAGTACTTC. The chain recombines TRBV7-9 with TRBJ2-7; perhaps TRBD2 as D (6 bases). This CDR3 spans 15 amino acids. V was trimmed by 1 base and J by 2 bases, leaving 12 bases between them. Germline CDR1 and CDR2: SEHNR and FQNEAQ (reference sequence).

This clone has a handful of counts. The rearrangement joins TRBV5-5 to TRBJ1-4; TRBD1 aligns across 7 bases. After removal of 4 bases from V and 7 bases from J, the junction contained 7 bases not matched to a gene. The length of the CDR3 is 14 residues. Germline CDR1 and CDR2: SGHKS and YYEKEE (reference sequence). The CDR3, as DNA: TGTGCCAGCAGCCAGGACAGGCGGGTTGAAAAACTGTTTTTT. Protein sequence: CASSQDRRVEKLFF.

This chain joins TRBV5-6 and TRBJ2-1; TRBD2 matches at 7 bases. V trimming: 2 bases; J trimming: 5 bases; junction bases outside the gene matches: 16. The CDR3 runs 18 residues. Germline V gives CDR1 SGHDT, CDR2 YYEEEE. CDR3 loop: CASSFSGVGLGLNNEQFF. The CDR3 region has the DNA TGTGCCAGCAGCTTCTCAGGTGTAGGACTAGGCCTAAACAATGAGCAGTTCTTC.

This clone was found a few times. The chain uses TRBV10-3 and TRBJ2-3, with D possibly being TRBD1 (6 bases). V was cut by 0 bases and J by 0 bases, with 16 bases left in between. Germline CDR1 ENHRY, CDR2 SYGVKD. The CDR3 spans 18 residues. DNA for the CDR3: TGTGCCATCAGTGAGTCTAGGGGACAAACCGCTAGCACAGATACGCAGTATTTT. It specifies CAISESRGQTASTDTQYF.

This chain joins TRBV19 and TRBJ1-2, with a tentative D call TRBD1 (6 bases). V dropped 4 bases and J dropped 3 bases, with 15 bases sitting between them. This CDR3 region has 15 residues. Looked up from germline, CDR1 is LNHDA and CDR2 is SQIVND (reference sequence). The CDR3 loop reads CASSSNPGTYYGYTF. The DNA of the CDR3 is TGTGCCAGTAGTAGTAATCCCGGGACATACTATGGCTACACCTTC.

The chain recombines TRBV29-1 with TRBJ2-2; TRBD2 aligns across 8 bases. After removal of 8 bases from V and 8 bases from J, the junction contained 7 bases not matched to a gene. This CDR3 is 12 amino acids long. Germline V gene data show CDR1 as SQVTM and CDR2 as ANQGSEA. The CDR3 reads CSIRLASGELFF. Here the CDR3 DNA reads TGCAGCATTCGACTAGCGTCTGGGGAGCTGTTTTTT.